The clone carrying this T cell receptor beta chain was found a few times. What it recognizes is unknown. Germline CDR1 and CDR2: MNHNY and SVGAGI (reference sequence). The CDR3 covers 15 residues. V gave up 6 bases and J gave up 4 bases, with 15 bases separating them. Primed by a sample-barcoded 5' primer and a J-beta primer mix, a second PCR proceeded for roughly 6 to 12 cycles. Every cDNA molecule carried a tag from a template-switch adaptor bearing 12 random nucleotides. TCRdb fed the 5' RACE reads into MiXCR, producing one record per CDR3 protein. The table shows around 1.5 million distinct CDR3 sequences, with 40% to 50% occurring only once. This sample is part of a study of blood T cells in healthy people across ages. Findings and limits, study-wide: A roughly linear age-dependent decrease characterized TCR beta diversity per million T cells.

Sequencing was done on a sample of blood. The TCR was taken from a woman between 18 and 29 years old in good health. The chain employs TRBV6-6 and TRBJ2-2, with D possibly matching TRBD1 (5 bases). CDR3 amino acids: CASRPTMGRTGELFF. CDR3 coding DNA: TGTGCCAGCAGACCGACGATGGGGCGCACCGGGGAGCTGTTTTTT.